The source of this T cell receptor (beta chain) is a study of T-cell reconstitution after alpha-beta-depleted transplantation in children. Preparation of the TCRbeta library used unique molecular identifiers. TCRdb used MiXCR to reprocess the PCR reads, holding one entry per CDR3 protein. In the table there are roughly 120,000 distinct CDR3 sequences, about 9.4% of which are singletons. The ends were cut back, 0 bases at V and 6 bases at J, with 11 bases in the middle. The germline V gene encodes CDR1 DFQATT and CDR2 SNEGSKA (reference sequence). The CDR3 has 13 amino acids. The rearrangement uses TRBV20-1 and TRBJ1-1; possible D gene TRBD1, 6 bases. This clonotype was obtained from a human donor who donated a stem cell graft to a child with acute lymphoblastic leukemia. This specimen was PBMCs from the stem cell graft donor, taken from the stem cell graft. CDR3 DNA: TGCAGTGCTAGAGAAAACAGGGTCGCTGAAGCTTTCTTT. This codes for CSARENRVAEAFF.